The clone carrying this T cell receptor (beta chain) was seen only once. This sample is drawn from a study of Ad26.COV2.S vaccination and SARS-CoV-2 variants. This CDR3 has 14 amino acids. Per germline, CDR1 MNHGY and CDR2 SVAAGI. The V and J ends lost 6 bases and 5 bases, in that order; junction bases with no gene match: 10. Clones were sequenced by immunoSEQ multiplex PCR, and TCRdb holds only the in-frame ones, with some missing. The sample lists approximately 450,000 clones, around 90% seen once, with over 9% in the top ten. Treatment of the sample: around 19 received Ad26.COV2.S at low or high dose, single or two shots; roughly 5 received placebo; per-sample allocation not given. Day 63 after the first vaccine or placebo injection was the time point for sampling.

The rearrangement uses TRBV6-9 and TRBJ2-7; 7 positions agree with TRBD1. Sequencing was performed on peripheral blood, taken in a trial of Ad26.COV2.S vaccine versus placebo. This TCR came from a person between 18 and 60 years old who received the Ad26.COV2.S COVID-19 vaccine or a placebo. The CDR3 bases are TGTGCCAGCAGGAACAGGGGCGGTATCGACGAGCAGTACTTC. Its protein is CASRNRGGIDEQYF.